These T cell receptor beta chains were read from a single sample in a study of cytomegalovirus exposure and HLA in healthy donors. Data came from immunoSEQ multiplex PCR; TCRdb stores just in-frame clones and leaves some out. The repertoire holds 130,000 to 150,000 clones, with approximately 9% as singletons. Sequencing was performed on PBMCs. These receptors all stem from a male donor in good health and CMV-seronegative. The CDR3 runs from the conserved cysteine through the conserved F or W. The D gene is left open where the match is weak.

v_call | d_call | cdr3_aa
TRBV9 | . | CASSVEVANNSPLHF
TRBV5-6 | TRBD1 | CASSWGQSNAWELFF
TRBV30 | . | CASESGSGGYGYTF
TRBV4-2 | TRBD1 | CASSQPDRGSEAFF
TRBV5-1 | TRBD1 | CASSPGTASSYEQYF
TRBV28 | . | CASSFSSANEQFF
TRBV28 | . | CASTSGSLNEKLFF
TRBV28 | TRBD1 | CASSWDRGGYTF
TRBV6-1 | . | CASSETVRVTGELFF
TRBV7-3 | TRBD2 | CASSFEMTSGRPFTGELFF
TRBV19 | TRBD1 | CASSIGHRDRRAEQYF
TRBV7-3 | TRBD1 | CASSWRQGTRAGYTF
TRBV7-9 | TRBD2 | CASSLGSERGSTDTQYF
TRBV7-9 | . | CASSSYIPTDTQYF
TRBV6-5 | . | CASQEGGKNIQYF
TRBV28 | TRBD2 | CASSRSGGSYNEQFF
TRBV5-6 | . | CASSLGQVLAWFF
TRBV18 | . | CASSPPDAVRGEQYF
TRBV6-1 | TRBD1 | CASSSNTGGTEAFF
TRBV2 | . | CASSAGTRGGEQFF
TRBV19 | . | CASSMGGALNQPQHF
TRBV5-1 | TRBD2 | CASSLERGPYEQYF
TRBV15 | TRBD2 | CATSRDPGPVLAGGDYEQYF
TRBV28 | TRBD1 | CASSHHNRDRGIEAFF
TRBV29-1 | . | CSVDTGANVLTF
TRBV29-1 | TRBD1 | CSVTPGQGGYGYTF
TRBV28 | . | CASRLQGATLNTEAFF
TRBV7-9 | TRBD2 | CASSSTRGGKHYNEQFF
TRBV14 | TRBD2 | CASSQDWTSGETQYF
TRBV28 | . | CASCTGGRNTEAFF